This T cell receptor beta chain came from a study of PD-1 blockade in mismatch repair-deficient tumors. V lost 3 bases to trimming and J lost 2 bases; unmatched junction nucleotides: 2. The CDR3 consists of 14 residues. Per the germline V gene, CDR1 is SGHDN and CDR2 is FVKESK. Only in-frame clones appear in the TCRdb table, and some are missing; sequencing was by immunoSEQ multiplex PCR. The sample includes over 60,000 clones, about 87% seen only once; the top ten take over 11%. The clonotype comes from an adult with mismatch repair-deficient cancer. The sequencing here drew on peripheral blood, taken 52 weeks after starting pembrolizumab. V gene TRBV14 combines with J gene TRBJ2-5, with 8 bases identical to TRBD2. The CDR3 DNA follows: TGTGCCAGCAGCCATACGGGAGGGCAAGAGACCCAGTACTTC. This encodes CASSHTGGQETQYF.